These 28 T cell receptor beta chains originate from one sample sequenced in a study of T-cell memory formation after mild COVID-19. Using its own MiXCR run on the 5' RACE reads, TCRdb lists one record per CDR3 protein. Of about 610,000 distinct CDR3 sequences in the sample, approximately 15% are singletons; the top ten hold roughly 8%. Sequenced input: PBMCs or a T cell subset sorted from them (not recorded which). The receptors were gathered from an adult woman who had mild COVID-19 (a few samples of this study predate the infection). Cell type and time point are not known.

This clonotype has just a few counts. CDR3 loop: CSVEEGRNIQYF. CDR3 DNA sequence: TGCAGCGTTGAAGAAGGTCGGAACATTCAGTACTTC. The chain carries TRBV29-1 and TRBJ2-4; D call uncertain. Looked up from germline, CDR1 is SQVTM and CDR2 is ANQGSEA. V was shortened by 0 bases and J by 7 bases, with 7 bases between the two germline ends. The CDR3 loop spans 12 amino acids. Together with reference TRBV29-1 and TRBJ2-4, the CDR3 gives the full variable domain: SAVISQKPSRDICQRGTSLTIQCQVDSQVTMMFWYRQQPGQSLTLIATANQGSEATYESGFVIDKFPISRPNLTFSTLTVSNMSPEDSSIYLCSVEEGRNIQYFGAGTRLSVL.

V gene TRBV11-2 combines with J gene TRBJ2-5, with TRBD2 matching over 7 bases. Germline V CDR1 and CDR2: SGHAT, FQNNGV. The J segment lost 2 bases and the V segment lost 5 bases, leaving 14 bases of the junction unmatched. The CDR3 extends over 17 amino acids. The DNA of the CDR3 is TGTGCCAGCAGCCCGACCGGAGGAGGGCGGGAGCAAGAGACCCAGTACTTC. Protein: CASSPTGGGREQETQYF.

The V and J genes are TRBV9 and TRBJ2-1; 7 nucleotides line up with TRBD2. Germline CDR1 is SGDLS and CDR2 is YYNGEE. The CDR3 covers 13 residues. J gave up 9 bases and V 5 bases, and 8 bases lay outside the gene matches. Written as DNA, the CDR3 is TGTGCCAGCAGGGGAGGGGTCTCAGGTGAGCAGTTCTTC. As protein: CASRGGVSGEQFF. Variable domain in full (rest from reference TRBV9 and TRBJ2-1): DSGVTQTPKHLITATGQRVTLRCSPRSGDLSVYWYQQSLDQGLQFLIQYYNGEERAKGNILERFSAQQFPDLHSELNLSSLELGDSALYFCASRGGVSGEQFFGPGTRLTVL.

This clonotype was detected a few times. The chain links TRBV29-1 to TRBJ2-1; 8 nucleotides match TRBD2. This CDR3 has 14 amino acids. V lost 5 bases to trimming and J lost 0 bases; unmatched junction nucleotides: 3. Germline assignment: CDR1 SQVTM and CDR2 ANQGSEA. The CDR3 region has the DNA TGCAGCGTTCGGGAGGGGAGCTCCTACAATGAGCAGTTCTTC. It encodes CSVREGSSYNEQFF.

This clonotype was picked up a small number of times. The chain employs TRBV30 and TRBJ1-3; D is uncertain. Germline-derived CDR1 and CDR2 are GTSNPN and SVGIG (reference sequence). Trimming removed 7 bases from V and 2 bases from J, with 9 bases in between. The CDR3 extends over 12 amino acids. The DNA for the CDR3 is TGTGCCTACGACTCCCCTGGAAACACCATATATTTT. Protein sequence: CAYDSPGNTIYF.

This rearrangement joins TRBV15 to TRBJ1-5; weak D call: TRBD1 (5 bases). The CDR3 covers 15 residues. CDR1 is LNHNV, CDR2 YYDKDF, per germline (reference sequence). V was trimmed by 1 base and J by 9 bases, leaving 16 bases between them. CDR3 coding DNA: TGTGCCACCAGCAGAGGTGCTGGGATGGGGGGGCCCCAGCATTTT. Protein sequence: CATSRGAGMGGPQHF.

In this sample, this clonotype turned up a few times. The chain joins TRBV9 to TRBJ2-3, with D unclear. This CDR3 has 15 residues. Between the trimmed V and J ends, which lost 0 bases and 2 bases, there was a span of 10 bases. Germline V lookup: CDR1 SGDLS, CDR2 YYNGEE. CDR3: CASSVAVPNTDTQYF. Here the CDR3 DNA reads TGTGCCAGCAGCGTAGCCGTACCCAACACAGATACGCAGTATTTT. Full variable domain (missing parts from reference TRBV9 and TRBJ2-3): DSGVTQTPKHLITATGQRVTLRCSPRSGDLSVYWYQQSLDQGLQFLIQYYNGEERAKGNILERFSAQQFPDLHSELNLSSLELGDSALYFCASSVAVPNTDTQYFGPGTRLTVL.

This clonotype was observed a few times. This chain uses TRBV7-2 with TRBJ1-5; D unresolved. V gave up 2 bases and J gave up 0 bases, with 8 bases separating them. CDR3 length equals 15 residues. CDR1 is SGHTA and CDR2 is FQGNSA in the germline V gene. The CDR3 coding sequence is TGTGCCAGCAGCTTACAGGCATATAGCAATCAGCCCCAGCATTTT. Its protein product is CASSLQAYSNQPQHF.

This clonotype has just a few counts. The rearrangement joins TRBV2 to TRBJ2-1; TRBD2 agrees at 7 bases. The germline V gene has CDR1 SNHLY and CDR2 FYNNEI. The CDR3 is 17 residues long. Trimming removed 3 bases from V and 12 bases from J; junction bases left unmatched: 20. The CDR3 sequence: CASSELLGTIPGVGQFF. CDR3 DNA sequence: TGTGCCAGCAGTGAGCTACTCGGGACTATCCCGGGAGTTGGGCAGTTCTTC.

CDR3 residues: CASSPEKWTSSGANVLTF. CDR3 DNA: TGTGCCAGCAGTCCGGAGAAGTGGACGAGCTCTGGGGCCAACGTCCTGACTTTC. The V call is TRBV6-5, the J call TRBJ2-6; D not resolved. V dropped 5 bases and J dropped 0 bases, with 17 bases sitting between them. CDR1 is MNHEY and CDR2 is SVGAGI in the germline V gene. CDR3 length: 18 amino acids.

This clonotype turned up a few times. A read error may account for a junction end that differs from germline. V usage is TRBV25-1 and J usage is TRBJ1-1; a possible D gene is TRBD1 (5 bases). The CDR3 spans 15 residues. Germline V lookup: CDR1 MGHDK, CDR2 SYGVNS. The CDR3 DNA reads as TGTGCCAGCAGTGAGGCCCAGGGTCGAGGCACTGAAGCTTCCTTT. Protein: CASSEAQGRGTEASF.

This clonotype has only a few counts. V usage is TRBV5-1 and J usage is TRBJ2-3, with TRBD2 matching 15 bases. This CDR3 is 18 amino acids long. V lost 3 bases, J lost 0 bases, and 5 bases stayed unmatched. The germline gives CDR1 SGHRS, CDR2 YFSETQ. DNA of the CDR3: TGCGCCAGCAGCTCGGGACTAGCGGGGGGAACTAGCACAGATACGCAGTATTTT. Encoded protein: CASSSGLAGGTSTDTQYF.

The chain uses TRBV9 and TRBJ2-6, with D maybe TRBD2 (5 bases). Trimming took 3 bases from V and 1 from J, leaving 8 bases between them. The CDR3 sequence is 15 residues long. Germline V lookup: CDR1 SGDLS, CDR2 YYNGEE. CDR3 region: CASSGGLSGANVLTF. CDR3 in DNA: TGTGCCAGCAGCGGCGGGCTGTCTGGGGCCAACGTCCTGACTTTC. The variable domain in full, with the rest retrieved from reference TRBV9 and TRBJ2-6, is DSGVTQTPKHLITATGQRVTLRCSPRSGDLSVYWYQQSLDQGLQFLIQYYNGEERAKGNILERFSAQQFPDLHSELNLSSLELGDSALYFCASSGGLSGANVLTFGAGSRLTVL.

This clonotype has just one count. V and J are TRBV14 and TRBJ2-7; D call uncertain. CDR1 is SGHDN and CDR2 is FVKESK in the germline V gene. This CDR3 region has 14 residues. The V end was cut by 5 bases, the J end by 0 bases, with 11 bases between. DNA of the CDR3: TGTGCCAGCAGCGTAACAAGGAGCTCCTACGAGCAGTACTTC. As protein: CASSVTRSSYEQYF.

The chain joins TRBV2 to TRBJ2-1, with D possibly being TRBD2 (5 bases). Germline V gives CDR1 SNHLY, CDR2 FYNNEI. The ends were cut back, 1 base at V and 14 bases at J, with 15 bases in the middle. This CDR3 has 13 amino acids. The CDR3 DNA reads TGTGCCAGCAGTGAAGGGTCATACGAGAGGGAGTTCTTC. It encodes CASSEGSYEREFF.

This clonotype was counted between two and nine times. V gene TRBV6-2 or TRBV6-3 combines with J gene TRBJ2-1; TRBD2 matches at 12 bases. CDR1 MNHEY and CDR2 SVGEGT come from the germline V gene. This CDR3 region has 17 residues. V trimming: 0 bases; J trimming: 4 bases; junction bases outside the gene matches: 4. The CDR3 sequence is CASSYSTSGSLYNEQFF. The CDR3 DNA follows: TGTGCCAGCAGTTACTCGACTAGCGGGAGCCTATACAATGAGCAGTTCTTC.

The chain employs TRBV20-1 and TRBJ2-7; tentatively, D is TRBD2 (6 bases). V lost 6 bases to trimming and J lost 3 bases, with 15 bases between them. The CDR3 length is 13 residues. CDR1 and CDR2 (germline): DFQATT, SNEGSKA (reference sequence). CDR3: CSATGRKNYEQYF. The CDR3 DNA reads TGCAGTGCGACCGGGAGAAAAAACTACGAGCAGTACTTC.

This clonotype appeared a few times. The chain employs TRBV27 and TRBJ1-2, with D possibly TRBD1 on 5 matching bases. V gave up 3 bases and J gave up 7 bases, with 15 bases separating them. This CDR3 has 14 residues. Germline lookup yields CDR1 MNHEY and CDR2 SMNVEV (reference sequence). In DNA form, the CDR3 reads TGTGCCAGCAGTTTTCGGGGGATGAATGGTGGCTACACCTTC. Protein product: CASSFRGMNGGYTF.

The chain employs TRBV5-1 and TRBJ1-6; 8 nucleotides agree with TRBD1. The length of the CDR3 is 15 residues. From germline, CDR1 is SGHRS and CDR2 YFSETQ. With V trimmed by 4 bases and J by 8 bases, 8 bases remained unmatched. The chain's CDR3 is CASSLLQGADSPLHF. As DNA, the CDR3 is TGCGCCAGCAGCCTACTCCAGGGGGCCGATTCACCCCTCCACTTT. Filled out from reference TRBV5-1 and TRBJ1-6, the complete variable domain reads KAGVTQTPRYLIKTRGQQVTLSCSPISGHRSVSWYQQTPGQGLQFLFEYFSETQRNKGNFPGRFSGRQFSNSRSEMNVSTLELGDSALYLCASSLLQGADSPLHFGNGTRLTVT.

This sequence joins TRBV7-2 and TRBJ2-1; D ambiguous. The CDR3 totals 14 residues. Trimming shortened V by 3 bases and J by 0 bases, and 6 bases separated the two germline ends. Looked up from germline, CDR1 is SGHTA and CDR2 is FQGNSA. CDR3 region: CASSFPSSYNEQFF. The CDR3 nucleotides are TGTGCCAGCAGCTTCCCGAGCTCCTACAATGAGCAGTTCTTC.

The chain links TRBV9 to TRBJ2-6, with a weak D call TRBD1 (5 bases). V was pared by 3 bases and J by 0 bases, with 10 bases between. This CDR3 is 16 amino acids long. The germline gives CDR1 SGDLS, CDR2 YYNGEE. The CDR3 coding sequence is TGTGCCAGCAGCGCAGGAAGGGGCTCTGGGGCCAACGTCCTGACTTTC. It specifies CASSAGRGSGANVLTF.

The chain carries TRBV5-6 and TRBJ1-5; D remains unclear. The CDR3 runs 14 residues. V lost 2 bases to trimming and J lost 4 bases, with 10 bases between them. Germline V gene lookup returns CDR1 SGHDT and CDR2 YYEEEE. CDR3 region: CASSFRLGNQPQHF. The CDR3 coding sequence is TGTGCCAGCAGCTTTAGGCTTGGAAATCAGCCCCAGCATTTT. The variable domain in full, completed from reference TRBV5-6 and TRBJ1-5, reads DAGVTQSPTHLIKTRGQQVTLRCSPKSGHDTVSWYQQALGQGPQFIFQYYEEEERQRGNFPDRFSGHQFPNYSSELNVNALLLGDSALYLCASSFRLGNQPQHFGDGTRLSIL.

CDR3 loop: CSARDGRALGEQYF. CDR3 DNA: TGCAGTGCTAGAGACGGGAGGGCCTTAGGGGAGCAGTACTTC. This chain uses TRBV20-1 with TRBJ2-7; 8 bases are a match to TRBD2. J lost 7 bases, V lost 0 bases, and 8 bases had no gene match. Germline values: CDR1 DFQATT, CDR2 SNEGSKA (reference sequence). The CDR3 runs to 14 residues.

This clonotype was recorded a few times. V and J are TRBV4-2 and TRBJ2-1, with unresolved D. Germline CDR1 LGHNA, CDR2 YNFKEQ. The CDR3 spans 16 residues. The V gene lost 3 bases and the J gene lost 0 bases, with 12 bases spanning the gap. As DNA, the CDR3 is TGTGCCAGCAGCCAGTGGGTCTCTAGCTCCTACAATGAGCAGTTCTTC. Residues: CASSQWVSSSYNEQFF.

V is TRBV18 and J is TRBJ1-1; weak D call: TRBD1 (6 bases). Germline assignment: CDR1 KGHSH and CDR2 LQKENI. CDR3 length: 16 residues. With 0 bases removed from V and 5 bases from J, the gap between germline ends came to 16 bases. The CDR3 here is CASSPPGPRGWTEAFF. DNA for the CDR3: TGTGCCAGCTCACCACCGGGACCCAGGGGTTGGACTGAAGCTTTCTTT.

This chain connects TRBV7-9 to TRBJ1-4; D is unresolved. The CDR3 consists of 13 residues. The germline gives CDR1 SEHNR, CDR2 FQNEAQ (reference sequence). Trimming removed 5 bases at V and 5 bases at J, with 9 bases between. The CDR3 DNA reads as TGTGCCAGCAGCCCTGCGGGAAATGAAAAACTGTTTTTT. Translating it yields CASSPAGNEKLFF.

This clonotype was detected only a few times. The J gene is TRBJ1-5, the V gene TRBV12-3 or TRBV12-4; D is uncertain. The CDR3 is made up of 13 amino acids. Between the trimmed V and J ends, which lost 6 bases and 6 bases, there was a span of 12 bases. CDR3 nucleotide sequence: TGTGCCAGCAGCTCTGGACTCTTTCAGCCCCAGCATTTT. Translation: CASSSGLFQPQHF.

The chain combines TRBV7-9 with TRBJ2-7; 7 bases line up with TRBD2. Germline V CDR1 and CDR2: SEHNR, FQNEAQ (reference sequence). V shed 6 bases, J shed 1 base, and the junction held 9 bases outside the gene matches. The CDR3 is 15 amino acids. CDR3 protein: CASSHWGAGSYEQYF. The CDR3 DNA reads as TGTGCCAGCAGTCACTGGGGAGCGGGATCCTACGAGCAGTACTTC.